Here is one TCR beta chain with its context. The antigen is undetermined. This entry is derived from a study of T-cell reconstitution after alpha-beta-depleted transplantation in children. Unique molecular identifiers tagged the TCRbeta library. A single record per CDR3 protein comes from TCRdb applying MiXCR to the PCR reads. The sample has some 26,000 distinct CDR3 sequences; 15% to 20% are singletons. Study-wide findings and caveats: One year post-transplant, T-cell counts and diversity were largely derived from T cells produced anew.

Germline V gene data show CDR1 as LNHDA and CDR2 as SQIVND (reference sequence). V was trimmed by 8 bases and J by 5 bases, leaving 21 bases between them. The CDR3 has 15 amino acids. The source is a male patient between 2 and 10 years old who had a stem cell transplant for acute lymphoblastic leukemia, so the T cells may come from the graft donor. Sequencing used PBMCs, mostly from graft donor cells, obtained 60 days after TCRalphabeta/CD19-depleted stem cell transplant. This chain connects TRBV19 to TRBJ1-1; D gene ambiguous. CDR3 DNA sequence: TGTGCCAGTCGACCCGGAGAATCCGGAAGGACTGAAGCTTTCTTT. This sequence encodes CASRPGESGRTEAFF. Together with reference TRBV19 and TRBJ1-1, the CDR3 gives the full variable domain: DGGITQSPKYLFRKEGQNVTLSCEQNLNHDAMYWYRQDPGQGLRLIYYSQIVNDFQKGDIAEGYSVSREKKESFPLTVTSAQKNPTAFYLCASRPGESGRTEAFFGQGTRLTVV.